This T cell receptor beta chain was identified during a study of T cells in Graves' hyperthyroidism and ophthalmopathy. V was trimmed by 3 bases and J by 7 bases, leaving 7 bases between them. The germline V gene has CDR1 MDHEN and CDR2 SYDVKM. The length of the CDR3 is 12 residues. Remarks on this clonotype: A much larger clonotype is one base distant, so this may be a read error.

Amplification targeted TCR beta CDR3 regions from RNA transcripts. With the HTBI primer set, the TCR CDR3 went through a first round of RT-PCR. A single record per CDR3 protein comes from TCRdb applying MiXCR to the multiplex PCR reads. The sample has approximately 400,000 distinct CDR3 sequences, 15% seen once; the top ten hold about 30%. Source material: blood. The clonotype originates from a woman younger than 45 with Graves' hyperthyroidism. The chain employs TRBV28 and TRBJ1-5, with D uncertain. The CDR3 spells CASSFARQPQHF. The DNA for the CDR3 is TGTGCCAGCAGTTTCGCAAGGCAGCCCCAGCATTTT. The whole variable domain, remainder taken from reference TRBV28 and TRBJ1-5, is DVKVTQSSRYLVKRTGEKVFLECVQDMDHENMFWYRQDPGLGLRLIYFSYDVKMKEKGDIPEGYSVSREKKERFSLILESASTNQTSMYLCASSFARQPQHFGDGTRLSIL.